Following are 28 T cell receptor beta chains from one sample sequenced in a study of molecular identifiers for immune sequencing clone quantification. One entry per CDR3 protein results from TCRdb running MiXCR on the PCR reads. Of around 470,000 distinct CDR3 sequences listed, 20% to 25% are singletons. Sequencing input: naive CD8+ T cells from blood, with Jurkat cell RNA spiked in. Subset given: FACS-sorted CD8+CD4-CCR7+CD45RA+ naive T cells. The receptors derive from a human donor in good health. Some libraries in this study had Jurkat cell RNA spiked in.

The CDR3 sequence: CSAVTLRDTTPRSYEQYF. In DNA, the CDR3 is TGCAGTGCAGTGACTCTGAGGGACACGACCCCCCGCTCCTACGAGCAGTACTTC. The gene calls are TRBV20-1 and TRBJ2-7, with D possibly matching TRBD1 (6 bases). CDR3 length: 18 amino acids. Trimming stripped 6 bases from V and 0 bases from J, with 27 bases between. Per the germline V gene, CDR1 is DFQATT and CDR2 is SNEGSKA (reference sequence).

The chain has TRBV27 and TRBJ1-5; 8 bases align to TRBD1. CDR1 MNHEY and CDR2 SMNVEV come from the germline V gene (reference sequence). Losses at the gene ends were 6 bases for V and 0 bases for J; bases not matched to a gene: 1. The length of the CDR3 is 14 residues. This CDR3 reads CASRTGVSNQPQHF. The CDR3 nucleotides are TGTGCCAGCAGGACAGGGGTTAGCAATCAGCCCCAGCATTTT.

To note about this clonotype: A much larger clone sits a single nucleotide away, making a read error possible. The J gene is TRBJ2-3, the V gene TRBV7-8; TRBD2 matches at 8 bases. The CDR3 consists of 17 residues. Germline CDR1 is SGHVS and CDR2 is FQNEAQ. The ends lost 4 bases at V and 4 bases at J; junction bases unmatched: 13. CDR3 bases: TGTGCCAGCAGCTCCGCCCGGCGGGGGGCGGGCGCAGATACGCAGTATTTT. This encodes CASSSARRGAGADTQYF.

This rearrangement joins TRBV5-8 to TRBJ1-4; D unclear. The V end was cut by 0 bases, the J end by 4 bases, with 13 bases between. The CDR3 extends over 16 amino acids. The germline V gene has CDR1 SGHTS and CDR2 YDEGEE. The CDR3 loop is CASSLGQSPRNEKLFF. In DNA form, the CDR3 reads TGTGCCAGCAGCTTGGGGCAGTCGCCCCGTAATGAAAAACTGTTTTTT.

This clonotype was detected once. This chain connects TRBV7-9 to TRBJ2-3; D may correspond to TRBD1 or TRBD2 (5 bases each). Between the trimmed V and J ends, which lost 7 bases and 1 base, there was a span of 9 bases. Germline V lookup: CDR1 SEHNR, CDR2 FQNEAQ (reference sequence). The CDR3 runs 13 residues. The CDR3 DNA follows: TGTGCCAGCATTCGGGACGGCACAGATACGCAGTATTTT. Its translation: CASIRDGTDTQYF.

Concerning this clonotype itself: This could be a read error, since a much larger clone is one nucleotide away. The CDR3 does not end in the conserved phenylalanine or tryptophan, so this is likely a read error. The V gene is TRBV12-3 or TRBV12-4, the J gene TRBJ2-7; D gene ambiguous. The CDR3 contains 13 residues. V lost 3 bases to trimming and J lost 4 bases, with 10 bases between them. The CDR3 region is CASSFEPKYEQYL. CDR3 in DNA: TGTGCCAGCAGTTTTGAGCCAAAATACGAGCAGTACCTC.

The CDR3 protein is CASSDTGTYEQYF. The CDR3 DNA sequence: TGTGCCAGCAGTGATACCGGAACCTACGAGCAGTACTTC. The gene calls are TRBV25-1 and TRBJ2-7; D unclear. V shed 3 bases and J shed 2 bases, with 8 bases lying between them. CDR1 and CDR2 from the germline V gene are MGHDK and SYGVNS. The CDR3 is made up of 13 amino acids.

This clonotype appeared many times. The V gene is TRBV7-9, the J gene TRBJ2-2; D call uncertain. V gave up 0 bases and J gave up 5 bases, with 4 bases separating them. Germline CDR1 reads SEHNR; CDR2 reads FQNEAQ (reference sequence). The CDR3 sequence is 13 residues long. DNA of the CDR3: TGTGCCAGCAGCTTAGCGGGAACCGGGGAGCTGTTTTTT. It specifies CASSLAGTGELFF.

The table lists this clonotype with many counts. This chain uses TRBV7-9 with TRBJ2-1; 8 positions agree with TRBD1. The germline V gene encodes CDR1 SEHNR and CDR2 FQNEAQ (reference sequence). CDR3 length: 14 residues. Losses at the gene ends were 1 base for V and 7 bases for J; bases not matched to a gene: 3. For the CDR3, the DNA is TGTGCCAGCAGCTTAGGACAGGGGAATAATGAGCAGTTCTTC. This encodes CASSLGQGNNEQFF.

This clonotype was seen many times. The chain carries TRBV2 and TRBJ2-3; 10 nucleotides line up with TRBD1. With 6 bases clipped from V and 4 bases from J, the junction kept 4 bases outside the gene matches. The germline gives CDR1 SNHLY, CDR2 FYNNEI. The CDR3 extends over 14 amino acids. CDR3 region: CASSDRGPSDTQYF. DNA for the CDR3: TGTGCCAGCAGCGACAGGGGGCCTTCAGATACGCAGTATTTT.

This clonotype was detected many times. The V gene is TRBV19, the J gene TRBJ1-1, with D tentatively TRBD1 (6 bases). From germline, CDR1 is LNHDA and CDR2 SQIVND (reference sequence). The CDR3 length is 16 residues. Trimming shortened V by 4 bases and J by 7 bases, and 22 bases separated the two germline ends. The chain's CDR3 is CASSKRPGTWGDEAFF. The CDR3 nucleotides are TGTGCCAGTAGTAAGAGGCCCGGGACATGGGGAGATGAAGCTTTCTTT.

This clonotype has at least ten counts. The CDR3 sequence: CASSEYGTGGWDAAFF. The CDR3 nucleotides read TGTGCCAGCAGTGAATATGGGACAGGGGGCTGGGACGCGGCTTTCTTT. V is TRBV2 and J is TRBJ1-1; 12 bases agree with TRBD1. Trimming removed 2 bases from V and 11 bases from J; junction bases left unmatched: 12. The CDR3 is 16 amino acids. Germline V gene sequence: CDR1 SNHLY, CDR2 FYNNEI.

The V call is TRBV18, the J call TRBJ2-2; a weak D match, TRBD2 (5 bases). Between the trimmed V and J ends, which lost 2 bases and 0 bases, there was a span of 10 bases. The CDR3 totals 16 residues. The germline V gene encodes CDR1 KGHSH and CDR2 LQKENI. The CDR3 loop reads CASSPGRTSNTGELFF. In DNA form, the CDR3 reads TGTGCCAGCTCACCAGGGAGAACGTCGAACACCGGGGAGCTGTTTTTT.

There are many counts of this clonotype. The chain uses TRBV19 and TRBJ2-7; perhaps TRBD2 as D (7 bases). Germline CDR1 and CDR2: LNHDA and SQIVND (reference sequence). The V end lost 5 bases, the J end lost 1 base, and 15 bases lay between the germline ends. The CDR3 length is 15 residues. Written as DNA, the CDR3 is TGTGCCAGTAGTCCGTCCGGGGGGCAATCCTACGAGCAGTACTTC. Translating it yields CASSPSGGQSYEQYF.

This clonotype was observed a few times. A much larger clonotype is one base distant, so this may be a read error. The gene calls are TRBV14 and TRBJ1-1; tentative D call: TRBD1 (5 bases). The CDR3 is 16 amino acids. Between the trimmed V and J ends, which lost 5 bases and 5 bases, there was a span of 21 bases. The germline CDR1 and CDR2 sequences are SGHDN and FVKESK. CDR3 sequence (DNA): TGTGCCAGCAGCAGTTGGGGCCATACCGAGGGAACTGAAGCTTTCTTT. Its protein product is CASSSWGHTEGTEAFF.

As to this clonotype: The junction and the germline gene differ at one end; a read error may be behind it. The V and J genes are TRBV6-5 and TRBJ2-2, with D unresolved. The CDR3 is 15 amino acids. Germline V CDR1 and CDR2: MNHEY, SVGAGI. CDR3 region: CAGSYWSANTGELFF. The DNA of the CDR3 is TGTGCCGGCAGTTATTGGAGTGCGAACACCGGGGAGCTGTTTTTT.

This clonotype was picked up many times. The chain couples TRBV5-6 to TRBJ2-7, with D perhaps TRBD1 (6 bases). Germline CDR1 is SGHDT and CDR2 is YYEEEE. The CDR3 runs 13 residues. Trimming shortened V by 4 bases and J by 2 bases, and 10 bases separated the two germline ends. The CDR3 protein is CASSRRGTYEQYF. CDR3 coding DNA: TGTGCCAGCAGCCGCAGGGGCACCTACGAGCAGTACTTC.

This clonotype was recorded many times. The chain is built from TRBV27 and TRBJ2-3; D is undetermined. Germline values: CDR1 MNHEY, CDR2 SMNVEV (reference sequence). Trimming cost V 3 bases and J 2 bases, with 15 bases left between them. The CDR3 runs to 16 residues. This chain's CDR3 is CASSLALGPSTDTQYF. In nucleotides, the CDR3 is TGTGCCAGCAGTTTGGCCCTTGGACCCTCCACAGATACGCAGTATTTT.

This clonotype was detected ten times or more. The V and J genes are TRBV29-1 and TRBJ2-2; possibly TRBD1 for D (6 bases). V was pared by 0 bases and J by 5 bases, with 16 bases between. Germline CDR1 SQVTM, CDR2 ANQGSEA. CDR3 length equals 16 residues. CDR3 region: CSVEDRTAKPTGELFF. Written as DNA, the CDR3 is TGCAGCGTTGAAGATCGGACAGCCAAACCAACCGGGGAGCTGTTTTTT.

Turning to this clonotype: This sequence may be a read error, since a much larger clone differs from it by one base. Given the absence of the conserved phenylalanine or tryptophan at the CDR3 end, a read error is likely. The rearrangement joins TRBV29-1 to TRBJ2-7; maybe TRBD2 (5 bases). The germline V gene has CDR1 SQVTM and CDR2 ANQGSEA. The V gene lost 3 bases and the J gene lost 4 bases, with 22 bases spanning the gap. CDR3 length equals 16 residues. The CDR3 protein is CSVEAVRTSGGYEQYL. The CDR3 DNA sequence: TGCAGCGTTGAGGCGGTTCGGACCAGTGGCGGGTACGAGCAGTACCTC.

The CDR3 region has the DNA TGCGCCAGCAGCTGGCCAGAAGATTCGAACACCGGGGAGCTGTTTTTT. Translation: CASSWPEDSNTGELFF. The chain uses TRBV5-1 and TRBJ2-2; no clear D gene. The germline V gene has CDR1 SGHRS and CDR2 YFSETQ. The CDR3 runs 16 residues. V lost 3 bases to trimming and J lost 0 bases, with 12 bases between them.

This clonotype was detected only a few times. J is TRBJ2-7 and V is TRBV11-2; no clear D gene. Trimming shortened V by 5 bases and J by 5 bases, and 13 bases separated the two germline ends. CDR1 is SGHAT and CDR2 is FQNNGV in the germline V gene. CDR3 length: 13 residues. CDR3 sequence reads: CASSNLNLDEQYF. The CDR3 DNA reads as TGTGCCAGCAGCAACCTTAACTTGGACGAGCAGTACTTC. Using reference TRBV11-2 and TRBJ2-7 for the parts outside the CDR3, the full variable domain is EAGVAQSPRYKIIEKRQSVAFWCNPISGHATLYWYQQILGQGPKLLIQFQNNGVVDDSQLPKDRFSAERLKGVDSTLKIQPAKLEDSAVYLCASSNLNLDEQYFGPGTRLTVT.

This clonotype was recorded at least ten times. The gene calls are TRBV7-9 and TRBJ1-4; D may be TRBD1 (5 bases). The V gene's germline CDR1 is SEHNR and CDR2 FQNEAQ (reference sequence). CDR3 length: 15 amino acids. V was pared by 0 bases and J by 8 bases, with 13 bases between. In DNA form, the CDR3 reads TGTGCCAGCAGCTTAGCGCAGCGGGGGAGCGAAAAACTGTTTTTT. Residues: CASSLAQRGSEKLFF.

This clonotype was detected a few times. The chain joins TRBV20-1 to TRBJ1-3; D gene unclear. Germline V gene data show CDR1 as DFQATT and CDR2 as SNEGSKA (reference sequence). Trimming removed 4 bases at V and 0 bases at J, with 13 bases between. The CDR3 runs to 15 residues. The CDR3 nucleotides read TGCAGTGCTAAGACACCAACCAGCTCTGGAAACACCATATATTTT. This encodes CSAKTPTSSGNTIYF.

Only a few counts were recorded for this clonotype. The chain links TRBV27 to TRBJ1-4; D is unclear. Germline assignment: CDR1 MNHEY and CDR2 SMNVEV (reference sequence). The CDR3 runs 13 residues. The germline V and J ends were trimmed by 8 bases and 0 bases, with 7 bases remaining between them. The CDR3: CASRTATNEKLFF. CDR3 nucleotide sequence: TGTGCCAGCCGGACCGCAACTAATGAAAAACTGTTTTTT.

Concerning this clonotype: At one end the junction does not follow the germline gene, possibly because of a read error. The CDR3: CASRNPQGWHQPKHF. CDR3 coding DNA: TGTGCCAGCAGGAACCCCCAGGGTTGGCATCAGCCCAAGCATTTT. This sequence joins TRBV28 and TRBJ1-5, with D possibly matching TRBD1 (5 bases). The CDR3 is 15 residues long. Germline loops: CDR1 MDHEN, CDR2 SYDVKM. Full variable domain (missing parts from reference TRBV28 and TRBJ1-5): DVKVTQSSRYLVKRTGEKVFLECVQDMDHENMFWYRQDPGLGLRLIYFSYDVKMKEKGDIPEGYSVSREKKERFSLILESASTNQTSMYLCASRNPQGWHQPKHFGDGTRLSIL.

Note on this clonotype: With a much larger clone just one base away, this may be a read error. The CDR3 does not close with the conserved phenylalanine or tryptophan, likely indicating a read error. CDR3 region: CASSFPTGGGTEAFL. The CDR3 DNA reads TGTGCCAGCAGCTTCCCAACAGGGGGCGGAACTGAAGCTTTCCTT. J is TRBJ1-1 and V is TRBV7-9; TRBD1 agrees at 9 bases. This CDR3 spans 15 amino acids. The V and J ends lost 3 bases and 5 bases, in that order; junction bases with no gene match: 7. Germline-derived CDR1 and CDR2 are SEHNR and FQNEAQ (reference sequence).

This clonotype showed up just a few times. A clone one base away is much larger, so this may be a read error. The chain combines TRBV4-2 with TRBJ2-7; D remains unclear. Germline assignment: CDR1 LGHNA and CDR2 YNFKEQ. This CDR3 has 14 residues. The CDR3 region has the DNA TGTGCCAGCAGCCAAGTACCACCCTCCTGCGAGCAGTACTTC. Encoded protein: CASSQVPPSCEQYF.